This entry lists 28 T cell receptor beta chains sequenced from one sample in a study of Graves' ophthalmopathy and Graves' hyperthyroidism. Amplification targeted the TCR beta CDR3 regions, with RNA transcripts as the source material. Investigators did first-round RT-PCR with HTBI primers, then second-round multiplex PCR. Each CDR3 protein gets one entry after TCRdb re-called the multiplex PCR reads with MiXCR. Of 200,000 to 300,000 distinct CDR3 sequences in the sample, about 46% were seen once. Sequencing input: peripheral blood. Every receptor here comes from an adult man with Graves' ophthalmopathy.

The rearrangement joins TRBV10-3 to TRBJ1-5; possible D gene TRBD1, 5 bases. The CDR3 has 13 residues. Germline loops: CDR1 ENHRY, CDR2 SYGVKD. Deletions cut 10 bases from V and 8 bases from J, with 18 bases between. The CDR3 reads CASTIRGSEPQHF. CDR3 coding DNA: TGTGCCAGCACTATAAGGGGCTCTGAGCCCCAGCATTTT.

This clonotype has ten or more counts. The rearrangement links TRBV7-6 to TRBJ2-5; D is uncertain. The CDR3 length is 11 residues. Looked up from germline, CDR1 is SGHVS and CDR2 is FNYEAQ. Trimming left V 4 bases short and J 5 bases short, with 5 bases between. CDR3 DNA sequence: TGTGCCAGCAGCTATCGGGAGACCCAGTACTTC. Its translation: CASSYRETQYF.

This clonotype has only a few counts. V usage is TRBV20-1 and J usage is TRBJ2-5; the D gene is possibly TRBD2 (5 bases). The CDR3 has 15 residues. Per the germline V gene, CDR1 is DFQATT and CDR2 is SNEGSKA (reference sequence). Trimming took 6 bases from V and 0 from J, leaving 17 bases between them. CDR3 nucleotide sequence: TGCAGTGCCCAGTCGGGGTGGGAGTACCAAGAGACCCAGTACTTC. Amino acid sequence: CSAQSGWEYQETQYF.

There are a few counts of this clonotype. The chain employs TRBV10-3 and TRBJ2-5; D possibly corresponds to TRBD2 (5 bases). Germline V CDR1 and CDR2: ENHRY, SYGVKD. CDR3 length: 11 amino acids. V gave up 8 bases and J gave up 5 bases, with 9 bases separating them. The CDR3 protein is CAIGLQETQYF. DNA for the CDR3: TGTGCCATCGGACTTCAGGAGACCCAGTACTTC.

V usage is TRBV29-1 and J usage is TRBJ2-5; weak D call: TRBD2 (7 bases). The CDR3 loop spans 14 amino acids. Germline V gene sequence: CDR1 SQVTM, CDR2 ANQGSEA. Trimming removed 7 bases at V and 5 bases at J, with 20 bases between. CDR3 bases: TGCAGCGCCTGGGGGGCGGGGGTGGAGGAGACCCAGTACTTC. Amino acid sequence: CSAWGAGVEETQYF.

This clonotype occurred many times. The chain employs TRBV29-1 and TRBJ2-6; 9 nucleotides agree with TRBD1. Germline loops: CDR1 SQVTM, CDR2 ANQGSEA. The CDR3 runs 17 residues. The ends lost 6 bases at V and 0 bases at J; junction bases unmatched: 9. The CDR3 DNA is TGCAGCGTCAGCAAGGGACAGGGAAGCTCTGGGGCCAACGTCCTGACTTTC. This sequence encodes CSVSKGQGSSGANVLTF.

As concerns this clonotype: The junction and the germline gene differ at one end; a read error may be behind it. The gene calls are TRBV20-1 and TRBJ1-1; 7 bases fit TRBD1. The CDR3 is made up of 12 amino acids. The germline V gene encodes CDR1 DFQATT and CDR2 SNEGSKA (reference sequence). The chain's CDR3 is CSGRQGTTEAFF. CDR3 nucleotides: TGCAGTGGTAGACAGGGAACCACTGAAGCTTTCTTT.

In this sample, this clonotype turned up many times. The rearrangement links TRBV24-1 to TRBJ2-5; TRBD2 aligns across 12 bases. The CDR3 extends over 15 amino acids. Germline V gene data show CDR1 as KGHDR and CDR2 as SFDVKD. The V and J ends lost 2 bases and 7 bases, in that order; junction bases with no gene match: 4. The CDR3 DNA is TGTGCCACCAGTGATTCTAGCGGGAGGGTGGGGACCCAGTACTTC. It is translated as CATSDSSGRVGTQYF.

This clonotype was observed at least ten times. The V call is TRBV7-9, the J call TRBJ2-5; 9 bases are a match to TRBD1. The CDR3 is 14 residues long. Germline values: CDR1 SEHNR, CDR2 FQNEAQ (reference sequence). J lost 7 bases, V lost 5 bases, and 8 bases had no gene match. In DNA form, the CDR3 reads TGTGCCAGCAGCCAAACAGGGGGCGTTGGGACCCAGTACTTC. Translating it yields CASSQTGGVGTQYF. The entire variable domain, with the rest obtained from reference TRBV7-9 and TRBJ2-5, is as follows: DTGVSQNPRHKITKRGQNVTFRCDPISEHNRLYWYRQTLGQGPEFLTYFQNEAQLEKSRLLSDRFSAERPKGSFSTLEIQRTEQGDSAMYLCASSQTGGVGTQYFGPGTRLLVL.

V gene TRBV5-1 combines with J gene TRBJ2-2, with D possibly matching TRBD1 (6 bases). Looked up from germline, CDR1 is SGHRS and CDR2 is YFSETQ. Between the trimmed V and J ends, which lost 3 bases and 5 bases, there was a span of 20 bases. There are 17 residues in the CDR3. The CDR3 bases are TGCGCCAGCAGCTCAGGACAGTCAAGAAGGAGTACCGGGGAGCTGTTTTTT. Encoded protein: CASSSGQSRRSTGELFF.

The chain is built from TRBV7-9 and TRBJ2-7, with 12 bases that match TRBD1. Germline V gene sequence: CDR1 SEHNR, CDR2 FQNEAQ (reference sequence). CDR3 size: 15 residues. Losses at the gene ends were 5 bases for V and 3 bases for J; bases not matched to a gene: 5. The DNA for the CDR3 is TGTGCCAGCAGCCCGGGACAGGGGGCGCTCTACGAGCAGTACTTC. Residues: CASSPGQGALYEQYF.

The J gene is TRBJ1-4, the V gene TRBV9; D ambiguous. The ends were cut back, 0 bases at V and 5 bases at J, with 11 bases in the middle. This CDR3 contains 15 residues. Germline CDR1 and CDR2: SGDLS and YYNGEE. CDR3 loop: CASSVDVIPNEKLFF. For the CDR3, the DNA is TGTGCCAGCAGCGTAGACGTTATACCAAATGAAAAACTGTTTTTT.

The table lists this clonotype with a few counts. This chain uses TRBV28 with TRBJ1-6; tentatively, D is TRBD1 (5 bases). V lost 6 bases and J lost 9, with 21 bases in between. CDR1 is MDHEN, CDR2 SYDVKM, per germline. The CDR3 runs to 16 residues. DNA of the CDR3: TGTGCCAGCAGCTCCCGGCAAAGGGGAGGTGGTTCACCCCTCCACTTT. This translates into CASSSRQRGGGSPLHF.

The chain combines TRBV7-9 with TRBJ2-3; 9 bases are shared with TRBD1. After removal of 5 bases from V and 2 bases from J, the junction contained 11 bases not matched to a gene. The CDR3 contains 17 residues. Germline V gives CDR1 SEHNR, CDR2 FQNEAQ (reference sequence). The DNA for the CDR3 is TGTGCCAGCAGCGGTTCAACAGGGGGCTCCCTCACAGATACGCAGTATTTT. Translated: CASSGSTGGSLTDTQYF.

The chain has TRBV11-2 and TRBJ2-7, with 13 bases matching TRBD2. Germline V gene sequence: CDR1 SGHAT, CDR2 FQNNGV. The V and J ends lost 6 bases and 3 bases, in that order; junction bases with no gene match: 14. CDR3 size: 18 residues. CDR3 nucleotide sequence: TGTGCCAGCAGTTGGACTAGCGGGAGCTCCAGCTTTCACTACGAGCAGTACTTC. It encodes CASSWTSGSSSFHYEQYF.

This chain joins TRBV2 and TRBJ2-5, with D perhaps TRBD1 (5 bases). The germline V gene encodes CDR1 SNHLY and CDR2 FYNNEI. The CDR3 has 14 residues. Trimming pared 3 bases from V and 4 bases from J, leaving 12 bases between. CDR3 sequence (DNA): TGTGCCAGCAGTGACAGTCCAGGGTTAGAGACCCAGTACTTC. Translated, it gives CASSDSPGLETQYF.

This clonotype was recorded a few times. The CDR3 nucleotides are TGTGCCAGCAGTGAATCCGACGCTCAGCCCCAGCATTTT. Amino acid sequence: CASSESDAQPQHF. The chain links TRBV6-5 to TRBJ1-5; D remains unclear. V lost 5 bases and J lost 6, with 11 bases in between. Germline V gene lookup returns CDR1 MNHEY and CDR2 SVGAGI. The CDR3 runs to 13 residues.

The CDR3 sequence is CASSPTVSMGSYEQYF. The CDR3 region has the DNA TGTGCCAGCAGCCCCACGGTCTCTATGGGGTCCTACGAGCAGTACTTC. The chain joins TRBV7-6 to TRBJ2-7; D is unresolved. V lost 5 bases and J 1 base, leaving 18 bases between the germline ends. The CDR3 length is 16 residues. The germline gives CDR1 SGHVS, CDR2 FNYEAQ.

The CDR3 sequence is CASSSTRLAGLRETQYF. CDR3 DNA: TGTGCCAGCAGCTCCACCCGACTAGCGGGATTGAGGGAGACCCAGTACTTC. This chain links TRBV7-9 with TRBJ2-5, with 11 bases fitting TRBD2. Trimming at V came to 4 bases and at J to 5 bases, leaving 12 bases not matched to a gene. The CDR3 has 17 amino acids. Germline V lookup: CDR1 SEHNR, CDR2 FQNEAQ (reference sequence).

The V gene is TRBV6-9, the J gene TRBJ1-1; TRBD1 is a possible D gene (5 bases). Looked up from germline, CDR1 is MNHGY and CDR2 is SVAAGI. V was shortened by 7 bases and J by 7 bases, with 16 bases between the two germline ends. This CDR3 comprises 13 residues. For the CDR3, the DNA is TGTGCCAGCAAGGGACTCCCTGGGAGTGAAGCTTTCTTT. It is translated as CASKGLPGSEAFF.

This clonotype came up many times. The CDR3 DNA reads TGTGCCAGCAGCTCTTGGACAGGGCGGAGCAATCAGCCCCAGCATTTT. Encoded protein: CASSSWTGRSNQPQHF. The genes are TRBV7-9 and TRBJ1-5; 8 bases match TRBD1. The CDR3 totals 16 residues. Germline loops: CDR1 SEHNR, CDR2 FQNEAQ (reference sequence). V was clipped by 4 bases and J by 1 base; unmatched bases: 6.

The CDR3 protein is CASSGGDENTEAFF. The DNA of the CDR3 is TGTGCCAGCAGCGGTGGGGATGAGAACACTGAAGCTTTCTTT. The V and J genes are TRBV9 and TRBJ1-1; D not resolved. Looked up from germline, CDR1 is SGDLS and CDR2 is YYNGEE. V gave up 3 bases and J gave up 1 base, with 10 bases separating them. CDR3 length: 14 amino acids.

This clonotype was recorded a few times. The chain has TRBV3-1 and TRBJ1-2; 12 positions match TRBD1. V shed 4 bases, J shed 10 bases, and the junction held 4 bases outside the gene matches. Germline CDR1 reads LGHDT; CDR2 reads YNNKEL (reference sequence). CDR3 length: 13 residues. The CDR3 sequence: CASSPGTGGDYTF. The CDR3 DNA reads TGTGCCAGCAGCCCCGGGACAGGGGGCGACTACACCTTC.

The CDR3 bases are TGTGCCAGCAGTGGTACGGGTTTGAGTGGCTACACCTTC. Residues: CASSGTGLSGYTF. The chain employs TRBV12-3 or TRBV12-4 and TRBJ1-2, with D unclear. The CDR3 is 13 residues long. V lost 5 bases to trimming and J lost 7 bases, with 14 bases between them.

The V call is TRBV11-1, the J call TRBJ2-7, with TRBD2 matching over 8 bases. The CDR3 length is 16 residues. The V gene's germline CDR1 is SGHAT and CDR2 FQDESV (reference sequence). V lost 5 bases and J lost 4; bases outside the gene matches: 13. CDR3 sequence: CASSPRSGGNYYEQYF. CDR3 coding DNA: TGTGCCAGCAGCCCGCGGAGCGGGGGCAATTATTACGAGCAGTACTTC.

About this clonotype itself: Its ends do not fully match the called genes, so a read error is possible. V usage is TRBV2 and J usage is TRBJ1-5; D gene ambiguous. This CDR3 spans 14 amino acids. Germline-derived CDR1 and CDR2 are SNHLY and FYNNEI. The CDR3 loop is CASSERGSNQPHHF. The CDR3 DNA follows: TGTGCCAGCAGTGAACGAGGGTCTAATCAGCCCCATCATTTT.

The CDR3 sequence: CASSAQDRATNEKLFF. CDR3 in DNA: TGTGCCAGCAGCGCCCAAGACAGGGCAACTAATGAAAAACTGTTTTTT. This chain links TRBV7-2 with TRBJ1-4; 7 bases line up with TRBD1. The CDR3 length is 16 residues. Germline assignment: CDR1 SGHTA and CDR2 FQGNSA. Trimming took 5 bases from V and 0 from J; bases not matched to a gene: 6.

This clonotype was picked up a small number of times. V usage is TRBV15 and J usage is TRBJ1-5, with D uncertain. CDR3 length equals 16 residues. V lost 4 bases and J 4 bases, leaving 17 bases between the germline ends. Germline V gene sequence: CDR1 LNHNV, CDR2 YYDKDF (reference sequence). The CDR3 loop is CATSISGSLGNQPQHF. The CDR3 coding sequence is TGTGCCACCAGCATATCCGGGAGCTTGGGAAATCAGCCCCAGCATTTT.